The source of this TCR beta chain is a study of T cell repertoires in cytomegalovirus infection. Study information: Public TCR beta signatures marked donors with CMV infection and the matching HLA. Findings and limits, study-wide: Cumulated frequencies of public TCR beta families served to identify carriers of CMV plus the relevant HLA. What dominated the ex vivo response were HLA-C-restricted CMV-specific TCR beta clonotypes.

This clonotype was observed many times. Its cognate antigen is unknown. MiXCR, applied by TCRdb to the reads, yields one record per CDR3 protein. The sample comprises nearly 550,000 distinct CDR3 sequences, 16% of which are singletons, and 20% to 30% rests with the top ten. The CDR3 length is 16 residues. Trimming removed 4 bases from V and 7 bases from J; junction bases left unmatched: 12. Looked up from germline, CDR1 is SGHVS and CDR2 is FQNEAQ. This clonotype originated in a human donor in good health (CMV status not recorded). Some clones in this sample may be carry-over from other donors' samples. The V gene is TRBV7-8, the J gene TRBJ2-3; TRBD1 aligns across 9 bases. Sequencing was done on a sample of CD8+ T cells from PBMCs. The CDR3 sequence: CASSSGQGLKGNTQYF. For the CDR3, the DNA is TGTGCCAGCAGCTCGGGACAGGGCCTCAAGGGGAATACGCAGTATTTT. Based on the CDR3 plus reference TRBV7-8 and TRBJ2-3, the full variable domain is GAGVSQSPRYKVAKRGQDVALRCDPISGHVSLFWYQQALGQGPEFLTYFQNEAQLDKSGLPSDRFFAERPEGSVSTLKIQRTQQEDSAVYLCASSSGQGLKGNTQYFGPGTRLTVL.